One T cell receptor (beta chain) is described in this entry. This CDR3 comprises 14 residues. Germline V gene sequence: CDR1 KGHSH, CDR2 LQKENI. Trimming stripped 3 bases from V and 0 bases from J, with 8 bases between. This sample was included in a study of cytotoxic CD8 clonotypes in ibrutinib-treated CLL. Clones were sequenced by immunoSEQ multiplex PCR, and TCRdb holds only the in-frame ones, with some missing. The profile shows about 50,000 clones, around 68% of them singletons. This sequence was found in a human donor with chronic lymphocytic leukemia. Sequences were derived from PBMCs, sampled after 12 months of ibrutinib treatment. This chain links TRBV18 with TRBJ1-1; D is undetermined. CDR3 loop: CASSPDTMNTEAFF. CDR3 nucleotide sequence: TGTGCCAGCTCACCTGACACCATGAACACTGAAGCTTTCTTT.